This record covers a single T cell receptor beta chain. The data were produced by immunoSEQ multiplex PCR, yet TCRdb's version contains in-frame clones alone and is incomplete. This sample carries 56,000 or so clones, roughly nine tenths of them seen once, and the ten largest clones take around two fifths. Those enrolled in Seattle joined during active infection and were followed longitudinally afterward. The sample belongs to a study of blood T cell repertoires in COVID-19. Germline V lookup: CDR1 SGHRS, CDR2 YFSETQ. V was cut by 0 bases and J by 0 bases, with 5 bases left in between. The CDR3 spans 14 residues.

The genes are TRBV5-1 and TRBJ2-3; D is undetermined. The sequence was obtained from a woman aged 60-75 years with COVID-19, enrolled during active disease. Input material: peripheral blood. The CDR3 nucleotides read TGCGCCAGCAGCTTGGACAGTAGCACAGATACGCAGTATTTT. Amino acids: CASSLDSSTDTQYF. The full variable domain, completed using reference TRBV5-1 and TRBJ2-3, is KAGVTQTPRYLIKTRGQQVTLSCSPISGHRSVSWYQQTPGQGLQFLFEYFSETQRNKGNFPGRFSGRQFSNSRSEMNVSTLELGDSALYLCASSLDSSTDTQYFGPGTRLTVL.